These 11 T cell receptor beta chains share one sample of origin, sequenced in a study of shared clonotypes between healthy human individuals. This table comes from immunoSEQ multiplex PCR, and its TCRdb copy is limited to in-frame clones, with some not included. Seen here are approximately 2.1 million clones, over 85% observed once, and the top ten hold under 0.45%. The sequenced sample consisted of naive CD4+ T cells from PBMCs. The sample's subset: CD45RA+ positively selected. Source of these receptors: a man younger than 35 in good health. Some clones in this sample may be carry-over from other donors' samples.

The V and J genes are TRBV4-2 and TRBJ2-7; possible D gene TRBD2, 5 bases. Looked up from germline, CDR1 is LGHNA and CDR2 is YNFKEQ. The CDR3 runs to 13 residues. Trimming shortened V by 4 bases and J by 4 bases, and 11 bases separated the two germline ends. The CDR3 DNA reads as TGTGCCAGCAGCCGGACTCAGGATTACGAGCAGTACTTC. It specifies CASSRTQDYEQYF.

The CDR3 sequence is CASSQASGQGARAEQYF. As DNA, the CDR3 is TGTGCCAGCAGCCAAGCTTCGGGACAGGGGGCTCGAGCCGAGCAGTACTTC. The J gene is TRBJ2-7, the V gene TRBV4-2; the match to TRBD1 covers 12 bases. The V and J ends lost 1 base and 6 bases, in that order; junction bases with no gene match: 10. CDR1 and CDR2 from the germline V gene are LGHNA and YNFKEQ. There are 17 residues in the CDR3.

This chain uses TRBV27 with TRBJ2-5; no reliable D call. The CDR3 loop spans 14 amino acids. V lost 3 bases and J lost 7, with 15 bases in between. Germline V CDR1 and CDR2: MNHEY, SMNVEV (reference sequence). This CDR3 is CASSLRPGVGTQYF. The DNA of the CDR3 is TGTGCCAGCAGTTTGCGGCCCGGTGTGGGGACCCAGTACTTC.

V usage is TRBV6-4 and J usage is TRBJ2-1, with 7 bases aligning to TRBD2. The V and J ends lost 2 bases and 6 bases, in that order; junction bases with no gene match: 10. CDR1 is MRHNA and CDR2 is SNTAGT in the germline V gene. The CDR3 runs to 16 residues. The CDR3 spells CASSDRPSSGGNEQFF. The CDR3, as DNA: TGTGCCAGCAGTGACCGGCCGTCTAGCGGAGGCAATGAGCAGTTCTTC.

The J gene is TRBJ1-5, the V gene TRBV27, with D unresolved. In germline, CDR1 is MNHEY, CDR2 SMNVEV (reference sequence). The CDR3 length is 13 residues. The V and J ends lost 6 bases and 5 bases respectively, with 11 bases between them. CDR3 DNA: TGTGCCAGCAGCCCGCGATGGGATCAGCCCCAGCATTTT. This encodes CASSPRWDQPQHF.

This chain links TRBV27 with TRBJ2-1, with TRBD2 identical over 8 bases. Looked up from germline, CDR1 is MNHEY and CDR2 is SMNVEV (reference sequence). Losses at the gene ends were 5 bases for V and 11 bases for J; bases not matched to a gene: 8. The CDR3 is 13 amino acids. In DNA, the CDR3 is TGTGCCAGCAGTGCGGCAGCGGGAGTTAAGCAGTTCTTC. It yields the protein CASSAAAGVKQFF.

This chain connects TRBV28 to TRBJ1-1, with a tentative D call TRBD1 (5 bases). The V end was cut by 4 bases, the J end by 4 bases, with 16 bases between. The CDR3 covers 15 residues. Germline V gene lookup returns CDR1 MDHEN and CDR2 SYDVKM. Written as DNA, the CDR3 is TGTGCCAGCAGTTACCGGGACGCCTCAGGCACTGAAGCTTTCTTT. This encodes CASSYRDASGTEAFF. Full variable domain (missing parts from reference TRBV28 and TRBJ1-1): DVKVTQSSRYLVKRTGEKVFLECVQDMDHENMFWYRQDPGLGLRLIYFSYDVKMKEKGDIPEGYSVSREKKERFSLILESASTNQTSMYLCASSYRDASGTEAFFGQGTRLTVV.

Only one count was recorded for this clone. The chain combines TRBV27 with TRBJ2-1, with D possibly being TRBD1 or TRBD2 (6 bases each). Trimming took off 1 base at V and 1 base at J, with 17 bases between the two ends. Per the germline V gene, CDR1 is MNHEY and CDR2 is SMNVEV (reference sequence). CDR3 length: 18 residues. The CDR3 bases are TGTGCCAGCAGTTTATTAGGCCTGGGGGGCCAATCCTACAATGAGCAGTTCTTC. As protein: CASSLLGLGGQSYNEQFF.

The CDR3 nucleotides read TGCAGCGTTGGTGGACTAGCGAGAAATTACGAGCAGTACTTC. It yields the protein CSVGGLARNYEQYF. J is TRBJ2-7 and V is TRBV29-1, with TRBD2 identical over 9 bases. The CDR3 length is 14 residues. Per germline, CDR1 SQVTM and CDR2 ANQGSEA. The V gene end was trimmed by 4 bases and the J gene end by 4 bases; junction bases not matched to a gene: 8.

The sample holds one count of this clone. The gene calls are TRBV9 and TRBJ2-3; 12 nucleotides align to TRBD2. The germline V gene has CDR1 SGDLS and CDR2 YYNGEE. CDR3 length: 16 residues. V dropped 4 bases and J dropped 6; count of bases not matched to a gene: 9. The CDR3 sequence is CASSLGASGRVDTQYF. The CDR3 region has the DNA TGTGCCAGCAGCCTCGGGGCTAGCGGGAGGGTGGATACGCAGTATTTT.

The chain carries TRBV5-8 and TRBJ2-5, with D hard to call. Trimming stripped 7 bases from V and 2 bases from J, with 9 bases between. Germline CDR1 SGHTS, CDR2 YDEGEE. CDR3 length: 12 residues. The CDR3 region has the DNA TGTGCCAGCCTTCGCAGTCAAGAGACCCAGTACTTC. Translation: CASLRSQETQYF.